This T cell receptor beta chain was identified in a study of blood T cell repertoires in COVID-19. Study-level background: The cDNA or gDNA used as material had been derived from T cells, B-cell-depleted T cells, or PBMCs.

Self-reported history from a screening survey and questionnaire set each donor's cohort. Two negative PCRs, clearance, or symptom resolution were required of recovered Cohort 3 donors. V shed 3 bases, J shed 2 bases, and the junction held 5 bases outside the gene matches. This CDR3 region has 15 residues. Germline CDR1 reads SGHAT; CDR2 reads FQDESV (reference sequence). Some clones are missing from TCRdb's copy, which holds only in-frame ones; the method was immunoSEQ multiplex PCR. The sample lists approximately 360,000 clones; roughly 80% were seen once. Sequenced material: PBMCs or T cells enriched from blood (not recorded which). This receptor was obtained from a woman between 50 and 59 years old who had recovered from COVID-19. The genes are TRBV11-1 and TRBJ2-7; 9 bases map to TRBD1. CDR3: CASSFTDRGTYEQYF. In nucleotides, the CDR3 is TGTGCCAGCAGCTTTACGGACAGGGGAACCTACGAGCAGTACTTC.